This TCR beta chain was captured by sequencing in a study of shared clonotypes between healthy human individuals. The table came from immunoSEQ multiplex PCR; TCRdb's copy has only in-frame clones and leaves some out. The sample carries roughly 2.2 million clones, over 85% recorded once. On this clone: Its antigen is as yet unknown.

The germline V gene encodes CDR1 SGHTA and CDR2 FQGTGA. This CDR3 comprises 17 residues. The V segment lost 1 base and the J segment 6 bases; nucleotides outside the gene matches: 13. Study conclusions and caveats: As a rule, naive subsets had a larger estimated richness than memory subsets. Clonotypes shared by all four donors outscored non-shared clonotypes in generation probability. The sampled material consisted only of blood, and tissue repertoires are likely to differ.

Donors comprised healthy HIV-negative adults lacking recent acute infections or vaccinations. The gene calls are TRBV7-3 and TRBJ1-2, with 8 bases that match TRBD1. The source material was naive CD4+ T cells from PBMCs. As to subset: CD45RA+ positively selected. The TCR originated in a man aged 18 to 29 in good health. Some clones in this sample may be carry-over from other donors' samples. The CDR3 DNA follows: TGTGCCAGCAGCTTAATGGGACAGGCCTCTGGGGGTGATGGCTACACCTTC. It yields the protein CASSLMGQASGGDGYTF.